One T cell receptor beta chain is described in this entry. The antigen is undetermined. The assay was immunoSEQ multiplex PCR, and TCRdb's table has in-frame clones only and misses some. Here the sample spans 90,000 to 150,000 clones, roughly 90% being singletons. The data stem from a study of T cell responses to AZD1222 COVID-19 vaccine. Overall study context: The study pooled second doses at about 4 or about 12 weeks. General study points: Spike-specific TCR breadth and depth were elevated following two AZD1222 doses. Researchers report vaccine-associated CD4 TCRs spanning spike, with dominance at 160-218 and 743-854.

V lost 2 bases and J 1 base, leaving 6 bases between the germline ends. The germline CDR1 and CDR2 sequences are MNHNS and SASEGT. The CDR3 has 13 residues. This sequence was found in an adult in good health. Material: peripheral blood, obtained on day 0 of AZD1222 vaccination. V and J are TRBV6-1 and TRBJ2-7, with a weak D call TRBD1 (5 bases). The chain's CDR3 is CASSERGSYEQYF. Written as DNA, the CDR3 is TGTGCCAGCAGTGAAAGGGGTTCCTACGAGCAGTACTTC.